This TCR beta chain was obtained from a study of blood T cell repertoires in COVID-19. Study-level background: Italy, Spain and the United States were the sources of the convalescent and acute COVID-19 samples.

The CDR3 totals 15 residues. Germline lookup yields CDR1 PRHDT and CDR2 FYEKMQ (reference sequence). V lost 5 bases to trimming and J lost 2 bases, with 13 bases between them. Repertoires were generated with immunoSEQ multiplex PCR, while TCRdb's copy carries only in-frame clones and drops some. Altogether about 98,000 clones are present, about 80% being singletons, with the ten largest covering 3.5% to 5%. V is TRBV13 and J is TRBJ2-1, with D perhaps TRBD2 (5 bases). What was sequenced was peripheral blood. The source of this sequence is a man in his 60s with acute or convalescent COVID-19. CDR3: CASSPPAAPYNEQFF. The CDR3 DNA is TGTGCCAGCAGCCCGCCAGCGGCACCCTACAATGAGCAGTTCTTC.